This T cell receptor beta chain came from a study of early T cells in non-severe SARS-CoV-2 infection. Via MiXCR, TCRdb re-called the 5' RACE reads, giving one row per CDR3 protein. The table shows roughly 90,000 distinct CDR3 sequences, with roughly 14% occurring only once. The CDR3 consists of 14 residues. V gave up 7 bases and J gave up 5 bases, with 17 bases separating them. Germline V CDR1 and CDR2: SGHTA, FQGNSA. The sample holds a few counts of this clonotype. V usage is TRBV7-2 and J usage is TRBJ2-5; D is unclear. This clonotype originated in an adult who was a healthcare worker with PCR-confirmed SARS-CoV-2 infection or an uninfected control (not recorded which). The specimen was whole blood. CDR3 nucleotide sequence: TGTGCCAGCACCCCCGGATACCTGGAGGAGACCCAGTACTTC. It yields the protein CASTPGYLEETQYF.